These 5 T cell receptor beta chains were all obtained from the same sample, sequenced in a study of T cells in women clearing cervical HPV infection. Clones were read by immunoSEQ multiplex PCR, and TCRdb kept only the in-frame ones, dropping some. In total, the table holds more than 20,000 clones. Sequenced material: blood buffy coat. These receptors were collected from a woman between 18 and 69 years old with a cervical HPV16 infection that either progressed to CIN3+ or cleared (not recorded which).

As concerns this clone: The missing CDR3 end, 3 residues past where the read stops, is filled in from the germline J gene. The rearrangement uses TRBV6-4 and TRBJ2-3; 7 nucleotides match TRBD1. This CDR3 is 13 amino acids long. J gave up 1 base and V 9 bases, and 4 bases lay outside the gene matches. The germline V gene has CDR1 MRHNA and CDR2 SNTAGT. Partial CDR3 DNA: TGTGCCAGACCTACAGGGGGCACAGATACG. Protein product: CARPTGGTDT. In full, the CDR3 reads CARPTGGTDTQYF.

Note on this clone: The sequenced fragment ends 3 residues before the CDR3 boundary, so the rest is inferred from the germline J gene. The chain uses TRBV2 and TRBJ2-1; D remains ambiguous. Looked up from germline, CDR1 is SNHLY and CDR2 is FYNNEI. V shed 6 bases and J shed 4 bases, with 16 bases lying between them. This CDR3 spans 15 amino acids. The CDR3: CASSFQALSYNEQFF. The sequenced part of the CDR3 DNA is TGTGCCAGCAGCTTCCAGGCACTCTCTTACAATGAG.

In the case of this clone: The missing CDR3 end, 3 residues past where the read stops, is filled in from the germline J gene. The chain couples TRBV28 to TRBJ1-2, with TRBD1 as a possible D gene (6 bases). The length of the CDR3 is 15 residues. Trimming shortened V by 4 bases and J by 5 bases, and 17 bases separated the two germline ends. The germline gives CDR1 MDHEN, CDR2 SYDVKM. The CDR3 bases that were read are TGTGCCAGCAGTTCCCGACAGGCCCCTGGGTATGGC. This translates into CASSSRQAPGYG. Given in full, the CDR3 is CASSSRQAPGYGYTF.

Regarding this clone: The observed sequence ends 3 residues before the CDR3 terminus, with the missing tail filled in from the germline J gene. V is TRBV6-7 and J is TRBJ2-1, with D perhaps matching TRBD1 (8 bases). TRBV6-7 is an ORF, with its function uncertain. Deletions cut 5 bases from V and 7 bases from J, with 24 bases between. The CDR3 consists of 17 residues. The sequenced part of the CDR3 DNA is TGTGCCAGCAGTCGACAGGGGACTGCGGGGGTAATGAATGAG. Amino acids: CASSRQGTAGVMNE. The complete CDR3 reads CASSRQGTAGVMNEQFF.

With respect to this clone: The read ends 3 residues shy of where the CDR3 ends; the end is completed using the germline J gene. The chain recombines TRBV5-4 with TRBJ2-7; D ambiguous. Deletions cut 4 bases from V and 5 bases from J, with 7 bases between. The CDR3 is 11 amino acids. Germline values: CDR1 SGHNT, CDR2 YYREEE (reference sequence). CDR3 bases read: TGTGCCAGCAGCCAACGGGACGAG. As protein: CASSQRDE. In full, the CDR3 reads CASSQRDEQYF.